A selection of T cell receptor beta chains follows, all from one sample in a study of T-cell memory formation after mild COVID-19. TCRdb used MiXCR to reprocess the 5' RACE reads, holding one entry per CDR3 protein. The sample records around 530,000 distinct CDR3 sequences, roughly 21% being singletons. Material: PBMCs or a T cell subset sorted from them (not recorded which). These receptors all stem from an adult woman who had mild COVID-19 (a few samples of this study predate the infection). Cell type and time point are not known. CDR3s include the opening cysteine and the closing phenylalanine or tryptophan. A row's size may be missing; if present it is once, few, many or a size class.

V	J	size	CDR3
TRBV6-2/TRBV6-3	TRBJ2-1	few	CASSSTGTLYNEQFF
TRBV7-8	TRBJ2-1	few	CASSSRLAPTNEQFF
TRBV5-1	TRBJ2-5	NA	CASSPRDRSQETQYF
TRBV15	TRBJ2-7	NA	CATSTGTGTYEQYF
TRBV27	TRBJ1-1	NA	CASSLSTGARGAFF
TRBV15	TRBJ2-5	few	CATSSRGTGETQYF
TRBV20-1	TRBJ2-7	NA	CSAPDDLREVYGQYF
TRBV24-1	TRBJ2-7	few	CATSDYTQGGEQYF
TRBV24-1	TRBJ1-2	NA	CATSDSGGYGYTF
TRBV3-1	TRBJ1-1	NA	CASSQAGAEAFF
TRBV24-1	TRBJ2-5	NA	CATGPTGTETQYF